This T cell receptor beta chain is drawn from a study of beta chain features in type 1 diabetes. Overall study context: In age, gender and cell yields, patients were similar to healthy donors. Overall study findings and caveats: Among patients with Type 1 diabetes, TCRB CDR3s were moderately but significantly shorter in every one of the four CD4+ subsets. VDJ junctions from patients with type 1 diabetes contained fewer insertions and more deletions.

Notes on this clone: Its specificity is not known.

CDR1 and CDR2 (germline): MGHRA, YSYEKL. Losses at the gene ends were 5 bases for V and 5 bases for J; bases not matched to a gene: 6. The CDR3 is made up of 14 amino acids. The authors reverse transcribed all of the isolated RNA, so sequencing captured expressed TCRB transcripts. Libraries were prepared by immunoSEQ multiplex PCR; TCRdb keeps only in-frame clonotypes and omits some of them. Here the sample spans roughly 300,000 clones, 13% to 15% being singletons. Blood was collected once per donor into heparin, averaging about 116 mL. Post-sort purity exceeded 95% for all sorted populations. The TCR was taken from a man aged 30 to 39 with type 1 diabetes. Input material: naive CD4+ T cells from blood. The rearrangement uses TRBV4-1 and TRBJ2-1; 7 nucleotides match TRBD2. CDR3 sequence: CASSSILANNEQFF. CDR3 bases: TGCGCCAGCAGCTCGATACTAGCGAACAATGAGCAGTTCTTC.